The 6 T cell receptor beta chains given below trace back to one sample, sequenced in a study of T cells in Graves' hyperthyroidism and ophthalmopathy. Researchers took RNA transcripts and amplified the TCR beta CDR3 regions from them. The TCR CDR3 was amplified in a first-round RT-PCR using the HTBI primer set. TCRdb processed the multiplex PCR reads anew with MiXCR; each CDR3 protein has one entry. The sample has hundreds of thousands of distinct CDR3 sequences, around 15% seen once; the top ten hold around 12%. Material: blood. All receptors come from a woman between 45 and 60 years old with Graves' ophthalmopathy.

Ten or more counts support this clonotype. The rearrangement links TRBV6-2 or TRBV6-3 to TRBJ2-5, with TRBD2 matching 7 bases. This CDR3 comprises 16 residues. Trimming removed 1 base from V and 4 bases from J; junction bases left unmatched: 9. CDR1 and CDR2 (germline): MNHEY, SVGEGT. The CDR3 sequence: CASSYFAGVPRETQYF. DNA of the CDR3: TGTGCCAGCAGTTACTTCGCGGGAGTGCCCCGAGAGACCCAGTACTTC.

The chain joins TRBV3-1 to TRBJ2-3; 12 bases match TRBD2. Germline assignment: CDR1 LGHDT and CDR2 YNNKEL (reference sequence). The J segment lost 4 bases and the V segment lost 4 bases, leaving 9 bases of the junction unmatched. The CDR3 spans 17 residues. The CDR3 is CASSPNGLAGFADTQYF. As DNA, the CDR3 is TGTGCCAGCAGCCCCAACGGACTAGCGGGGTTCGCAGATACGCAGTATTTT.

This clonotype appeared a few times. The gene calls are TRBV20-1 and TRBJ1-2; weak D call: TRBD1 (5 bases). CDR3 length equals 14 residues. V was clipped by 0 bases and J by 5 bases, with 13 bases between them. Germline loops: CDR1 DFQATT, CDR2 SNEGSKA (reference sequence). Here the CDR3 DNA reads TGCAGTGCTAGAGAAACCAGGGTTTTTTATGGCTACACCTTC. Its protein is CSARETRVFYGYTF.

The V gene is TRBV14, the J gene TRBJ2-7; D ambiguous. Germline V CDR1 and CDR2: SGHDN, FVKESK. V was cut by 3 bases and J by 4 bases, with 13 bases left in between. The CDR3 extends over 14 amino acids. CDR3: CASSQLSKAYEQYF. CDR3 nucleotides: TGTGCCAGCAGCCAGCTTAGCAAGGCGTACGAGCAGTACTTC.

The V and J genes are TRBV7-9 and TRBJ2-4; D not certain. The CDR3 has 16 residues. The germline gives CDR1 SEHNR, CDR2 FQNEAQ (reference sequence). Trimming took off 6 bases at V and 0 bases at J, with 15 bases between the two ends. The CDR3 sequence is CASSFTIPSAKNIQYF. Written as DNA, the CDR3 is TGTGCCAGCAGTTTCACTATACCTTCAGCCAAAAACATTCAGTACTTC.

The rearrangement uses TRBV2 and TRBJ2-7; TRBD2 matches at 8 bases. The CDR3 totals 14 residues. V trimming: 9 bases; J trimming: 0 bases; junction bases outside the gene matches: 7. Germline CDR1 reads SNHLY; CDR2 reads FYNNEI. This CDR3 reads CASGLGGDSYEQYF. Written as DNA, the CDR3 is TGTGCCAGTGGCCTCGGGGGGGACTCCTACGAGCAGTACTTC.